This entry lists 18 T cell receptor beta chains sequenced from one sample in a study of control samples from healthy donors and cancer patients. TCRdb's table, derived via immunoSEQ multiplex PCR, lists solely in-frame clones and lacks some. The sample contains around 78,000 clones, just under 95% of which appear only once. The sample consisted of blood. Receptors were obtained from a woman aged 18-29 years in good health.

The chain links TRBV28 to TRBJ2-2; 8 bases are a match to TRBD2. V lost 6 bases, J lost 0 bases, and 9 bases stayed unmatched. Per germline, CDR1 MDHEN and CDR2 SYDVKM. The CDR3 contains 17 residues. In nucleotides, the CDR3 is TGTGCCAGCAGATTAAGAATCGGGGGGGCGAACACCGGGGAGCTGTTTTTT. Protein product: CASRLRIGGANTGELFF.

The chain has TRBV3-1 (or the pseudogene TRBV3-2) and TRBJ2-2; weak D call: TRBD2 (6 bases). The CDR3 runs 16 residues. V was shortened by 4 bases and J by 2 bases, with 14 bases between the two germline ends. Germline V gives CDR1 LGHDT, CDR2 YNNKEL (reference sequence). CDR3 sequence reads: CASSRALAGNTGELFF. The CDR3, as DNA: TGTGCCAGCAGCCGCGCACTAGCAGGAAACACCGGGGAGCTGTTTTTT.

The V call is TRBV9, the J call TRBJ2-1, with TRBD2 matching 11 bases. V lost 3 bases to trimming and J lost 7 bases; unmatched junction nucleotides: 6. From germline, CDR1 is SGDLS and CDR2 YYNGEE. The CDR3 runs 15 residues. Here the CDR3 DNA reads TGTGCCAGCAGCGGTAGCGGGAGGGGTGTGAATGAGCAGTTCTTC. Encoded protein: CASSGSGRGVNEQFF.

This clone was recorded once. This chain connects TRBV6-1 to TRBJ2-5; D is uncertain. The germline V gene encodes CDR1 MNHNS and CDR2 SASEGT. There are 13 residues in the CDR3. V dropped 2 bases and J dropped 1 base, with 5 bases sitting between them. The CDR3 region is CASSESIQETQYF. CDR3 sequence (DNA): TGTGCCAGCAGTGAAAGTATCCAAGAGACCCAGTACTTC.

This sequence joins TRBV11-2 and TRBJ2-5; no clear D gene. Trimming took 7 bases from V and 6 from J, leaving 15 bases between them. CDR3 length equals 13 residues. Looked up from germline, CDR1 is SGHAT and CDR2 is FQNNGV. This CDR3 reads CASNDPAIQTQYF. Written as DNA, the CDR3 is TGTGCCAGCAACGACCCTGCCATACAGACCCAGTACTTC.

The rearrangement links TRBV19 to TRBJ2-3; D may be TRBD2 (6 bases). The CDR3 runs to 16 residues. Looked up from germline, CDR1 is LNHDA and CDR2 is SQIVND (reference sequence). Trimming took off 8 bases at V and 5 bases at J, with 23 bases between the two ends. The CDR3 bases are TGTGCCAGTCTACCCGGAGGGGTAGGAGGTCAAGATACGCAGTATTTT. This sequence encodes CASLPGGVGGQDTQYF. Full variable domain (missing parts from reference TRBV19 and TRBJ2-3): DGGITQSPKYLFRKEGQNVTLSCEQNLNHDAMYWYRQDPGQGLRLIYYSQIVNDFQKGDIAEGYSVSREKKESFPLTVTSAQKNPTAFYLCASLPGGVGGQDTQYFGPGTRLTVL.

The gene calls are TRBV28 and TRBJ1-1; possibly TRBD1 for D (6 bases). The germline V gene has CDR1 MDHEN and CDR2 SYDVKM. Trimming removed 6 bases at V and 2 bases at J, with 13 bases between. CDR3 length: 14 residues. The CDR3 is CASRKRGGNTEAFF. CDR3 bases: TGTGCCAGCAGAAAGCGAGGGGGTAACACTGAAGCTTTCTTT.

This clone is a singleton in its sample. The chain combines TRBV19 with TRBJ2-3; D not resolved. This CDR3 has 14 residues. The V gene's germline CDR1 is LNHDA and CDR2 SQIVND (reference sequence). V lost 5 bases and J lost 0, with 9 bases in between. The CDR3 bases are TGTGCCAGTAGTCCCACCTCTAGCACAGATACGCAGTATTTT. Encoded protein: CASSPTSSTDTQYF.

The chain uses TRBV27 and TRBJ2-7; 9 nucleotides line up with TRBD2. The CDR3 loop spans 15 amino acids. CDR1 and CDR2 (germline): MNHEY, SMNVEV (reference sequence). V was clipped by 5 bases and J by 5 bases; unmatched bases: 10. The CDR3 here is CASSVLSGRFHEQYF. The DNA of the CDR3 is TGTGCCAGCAGTGTACTTAGCGGGAGATTCCACGAGCAGTACTTC.

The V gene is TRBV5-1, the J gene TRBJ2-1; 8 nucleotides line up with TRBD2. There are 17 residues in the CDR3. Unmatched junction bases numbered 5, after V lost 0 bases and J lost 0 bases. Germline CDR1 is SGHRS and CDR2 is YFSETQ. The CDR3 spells CASSLAGGGSSYNEQFF. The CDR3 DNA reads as TGCGCCAGCAGCTTGGCCGGGGGGGGGAGCTCCTACAATGAGCAGTTCTTC. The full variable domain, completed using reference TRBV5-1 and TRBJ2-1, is KAGVTQTPRYLIKTRGQQVTLSCSPISGHRSVSWYQQTPGQGLQFLFEYFSETQRNKGNFPGRFSGRQFSNSRSEMNVSTLELGDSALYLCASSLAGGGSSYNEQFFGPGTRLTVL.

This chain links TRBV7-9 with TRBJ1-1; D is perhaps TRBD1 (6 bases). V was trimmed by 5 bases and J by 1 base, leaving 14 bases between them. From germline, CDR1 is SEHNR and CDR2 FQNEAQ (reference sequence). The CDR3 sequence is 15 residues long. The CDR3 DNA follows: TGTGCCAGCAGCCTCAAGGGCAGGGGGAACACTGAAGCTTTCTTT. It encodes CASSLKGRGNTEAFF.

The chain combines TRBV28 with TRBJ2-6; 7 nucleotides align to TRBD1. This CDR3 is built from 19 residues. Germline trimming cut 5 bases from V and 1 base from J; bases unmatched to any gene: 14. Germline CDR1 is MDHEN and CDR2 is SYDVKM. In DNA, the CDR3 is TGTGCCAGCAGTCTACCCGGGACAGCCGAACTATCTGGGGCCAACGTCCTGACTTTC. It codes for CASSLPGTAELSGANVLTF.

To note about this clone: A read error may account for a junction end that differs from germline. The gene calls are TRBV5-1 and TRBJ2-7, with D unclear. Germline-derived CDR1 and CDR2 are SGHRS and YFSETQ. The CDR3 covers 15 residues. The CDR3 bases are TGCGCCAGCCGCTTAACCCGCGGTCCCTCCTACGAGCAGTACTTC. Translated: CASRLTRGPSYEQYF.

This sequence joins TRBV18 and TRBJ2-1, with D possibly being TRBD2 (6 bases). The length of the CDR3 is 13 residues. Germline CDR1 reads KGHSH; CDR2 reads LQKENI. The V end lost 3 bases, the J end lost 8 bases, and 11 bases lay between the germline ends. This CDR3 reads CASSPSSVHEQFF. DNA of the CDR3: TGTGCCAGCTCACCCTCTAGCGTGCATGAGCAGTTCTTC.

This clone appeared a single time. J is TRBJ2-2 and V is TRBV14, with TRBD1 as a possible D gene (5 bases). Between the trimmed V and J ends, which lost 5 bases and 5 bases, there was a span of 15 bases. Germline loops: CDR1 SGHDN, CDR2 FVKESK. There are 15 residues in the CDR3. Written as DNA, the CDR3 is TGTGCCAGCAGCTACCATCAGCAGGGTACCGGGGAGCTGTTTTTT. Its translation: CASSYHQQGTGELFF.

The CDR3 DNA is TGCGCCAGCAGCTTGACTAGCGGGGTCCCATGGTACGAGCAGTACTTC. Translation gives CASSLTSGVPWYEQYF. V usage is TRBV5-1 and J usage is TRBJ2-7, with 10 bases matching TRBD2. Germline V CDR1 and CDR2: SGHRS, YFSETQ. Losses at the gene ends were 1 base for V and 4 bases for J; bases not matched to a gene: 8. CDR3 length: 16 residues.

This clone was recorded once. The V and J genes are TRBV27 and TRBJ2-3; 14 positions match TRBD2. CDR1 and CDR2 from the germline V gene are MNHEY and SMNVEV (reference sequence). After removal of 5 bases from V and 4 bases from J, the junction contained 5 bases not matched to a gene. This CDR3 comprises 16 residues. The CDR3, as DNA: TGTGCCAGCAGTCCGGGACTAGCGGGGGTGTCAGATACGCAGTATTTT. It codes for CASSPGLAGVSDTQYF.

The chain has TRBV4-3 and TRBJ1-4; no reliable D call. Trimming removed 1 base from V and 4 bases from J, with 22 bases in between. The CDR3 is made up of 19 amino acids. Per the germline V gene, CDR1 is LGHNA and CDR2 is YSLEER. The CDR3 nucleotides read TGCGCCAGCAGCCAAGGGAGGGTTGGAGTAGGTCGTGGTAATGAAAAACTGTTTTTT. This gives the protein CASSQGRVGVGRGNEKLFF.